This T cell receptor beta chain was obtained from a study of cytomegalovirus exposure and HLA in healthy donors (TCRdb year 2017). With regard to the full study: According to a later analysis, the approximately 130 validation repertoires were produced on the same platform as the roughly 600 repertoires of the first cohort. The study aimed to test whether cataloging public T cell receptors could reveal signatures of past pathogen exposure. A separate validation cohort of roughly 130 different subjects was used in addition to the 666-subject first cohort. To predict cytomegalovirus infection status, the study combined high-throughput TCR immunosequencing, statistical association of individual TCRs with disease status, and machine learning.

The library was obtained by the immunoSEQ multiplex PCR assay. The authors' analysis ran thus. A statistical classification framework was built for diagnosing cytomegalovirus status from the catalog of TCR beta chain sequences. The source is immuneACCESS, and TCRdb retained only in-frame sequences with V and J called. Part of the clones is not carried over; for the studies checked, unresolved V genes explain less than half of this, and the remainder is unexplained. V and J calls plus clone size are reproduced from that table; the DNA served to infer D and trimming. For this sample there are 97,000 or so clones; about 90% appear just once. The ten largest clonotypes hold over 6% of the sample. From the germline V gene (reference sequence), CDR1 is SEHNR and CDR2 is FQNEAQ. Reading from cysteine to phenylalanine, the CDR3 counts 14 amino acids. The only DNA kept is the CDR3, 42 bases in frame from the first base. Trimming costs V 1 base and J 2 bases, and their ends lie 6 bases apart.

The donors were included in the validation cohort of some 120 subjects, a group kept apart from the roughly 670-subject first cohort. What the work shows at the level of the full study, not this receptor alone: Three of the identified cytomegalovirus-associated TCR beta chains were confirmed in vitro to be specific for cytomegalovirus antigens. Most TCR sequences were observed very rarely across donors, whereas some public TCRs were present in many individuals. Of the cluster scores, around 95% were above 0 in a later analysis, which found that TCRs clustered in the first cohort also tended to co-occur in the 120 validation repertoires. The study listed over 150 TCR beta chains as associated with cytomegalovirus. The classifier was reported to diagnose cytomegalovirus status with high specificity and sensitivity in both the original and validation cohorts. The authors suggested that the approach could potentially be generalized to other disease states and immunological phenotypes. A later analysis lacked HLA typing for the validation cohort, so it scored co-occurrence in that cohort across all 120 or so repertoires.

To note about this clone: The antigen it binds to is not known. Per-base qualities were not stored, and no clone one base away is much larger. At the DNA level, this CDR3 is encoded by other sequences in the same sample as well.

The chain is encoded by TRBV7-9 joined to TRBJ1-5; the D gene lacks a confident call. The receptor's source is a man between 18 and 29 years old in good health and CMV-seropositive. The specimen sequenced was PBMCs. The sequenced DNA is TGTGCCAGCAGCTTAGGCGCGGGCAATCAGCCCCAGCATTTT. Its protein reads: CASSLGAGNQPQHF.